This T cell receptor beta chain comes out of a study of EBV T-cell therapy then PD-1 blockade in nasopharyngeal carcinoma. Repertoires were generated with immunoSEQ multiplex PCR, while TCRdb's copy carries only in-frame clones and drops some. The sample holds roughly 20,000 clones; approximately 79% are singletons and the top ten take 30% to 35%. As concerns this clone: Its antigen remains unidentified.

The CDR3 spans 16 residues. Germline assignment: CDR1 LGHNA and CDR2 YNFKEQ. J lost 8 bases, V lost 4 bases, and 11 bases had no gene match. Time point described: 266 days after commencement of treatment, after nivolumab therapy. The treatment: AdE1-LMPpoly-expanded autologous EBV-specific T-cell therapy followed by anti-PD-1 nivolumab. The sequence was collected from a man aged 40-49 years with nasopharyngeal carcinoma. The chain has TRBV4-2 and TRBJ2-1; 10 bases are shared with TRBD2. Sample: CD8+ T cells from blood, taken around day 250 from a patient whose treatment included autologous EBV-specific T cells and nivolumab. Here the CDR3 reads CASSPAIGTSAHEQFF. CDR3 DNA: TGTGCCAGCAGCCCTGCTATCGGGACTAGCGCCCATGAGCAGTTCTTC.